Below, 15 T cell receptor beta chains from the same sample are listed, as sequenced in a study of beta chain features in type 1 diabetes (dated by TCRdb to 2016 to 2019). The library was produced with the immunoSEQ multiplex PCR assay. The entire amount of isolated RNA was reverse transcribed using the High Capacity cDNA Reverse Transcription Kit, so the sequenced TCRB transcripts were expressed ones. Drawn from immuneACCESS, this table holds only the in-frame rearrangements with V and J called that TCRdb kept. Clones are partly lost; checked studies trace under half to an unresolved V gene and leave the rest unexplained. Recorded for this sample are about 260,000 clones; over 65% of them occurred a single time. The biggest ten clones account for around 0.057% of the sample. Input material: naive CD4+ T cells from blood. What this sample's cell subset or site label stands for: true naive CD4+ T cells. These TCRs come from a man aged 30 to 45 in good health.

This clone was seen more than once but under ten times. The V call is TRBV30, the J call TRBJ2-1, with 10 positions matching TRBD2. V shed 2 bases and J 12 bases; nucleotides not matched to a gene: 4. Germline CDR1 GTSNPN, CDR2 SVGIG (reference sequence). This CDR3 has 12 amino acids. In DNA, the CDR3 is TGTGCCTGGAGTTCCCCTAGCGGGGGGCAGTTCTTC. Amino acids: CAWSSPSGGQFF. The full variable domain, with the rest looked up from reference TRBV30 and TRBJ2-1, is SQTIHQWPATLVQPVGSPLSLECTVEGTSNPNLYWYRQAAGRGLQLLFYSVGIGQISSEVPQNLSASRPQDRQFILSSKKLLLSDSGFYLCAWSSPSGGQFFGPGTRLTVL.

This clone was found a few times. Other DNA sequences from this sample encode an identical CDR3 as well. The chain employs TRBV30 and TRBJ2-1; 8 nucleotides line up with TRBD1. J gave up 2 bases and V 4 bases, and 1 base lay outside the gene matches. This CDR3 is 13 amino acids long. Germline V lookup: CDR1 GTSNPN, CDR2 SVGIG (reference sequence). In DNA, the CDR3 is TGTGCCTGGACAGGGGGCCCCTACAATGAGCAGTTCTTC. It encodes CAWTGGPYNEQFF.

Only a few counts were recorded for this clone. The chain has TRBV25-1 and TRBJ1-1; D ambiguous. This CDR3 has 13 residues. Per germline, CDR1 MGHDK and CDR2 SYGVNS. V was cut by 4 bases and J by 1 base, with 7 bases left in between. This chain's CDR3 is CASSGAANTEAFF. As DNA, the CDR3 is TGTGCCAGCAGTGGAGCAGCGAACACTGAAGCTTTCTTT.

This chain connects TRBV25-1 to TRBJ2-2; D is ambiguous. Looked up from germline, CDR1 is MGHDK and CDR2 is SYGVNS. V was trimmed by 1 base and J by 6 bases, leaving 6 bases between them. The CDR3 consists of 13 residues. This CDR3 reads CASSEFFAGELFF. CDR3 sequence (DNA): TGTGCCAGCAGTGAATTCTTCGCCGGGGAGCTGTTTTTT. Complete variable domain (other parts from reference TRBV25-1 and TRBJ2-2): EADIYQTPRYLVIGTGKKITLECSQTMGHDKMYWYQQDPGMELHLIHYSYGVNSTEKGDLSSESTVSRIRTEHFPLTLESARPSHTSQYLCASSEFFAGELFFGEGSRLTVL.

The chain is built from TRBV28 and TRBJ2-7; 12 bases match TRBD2. The ends lost 6 bases at V and 6 bases at J; junction bases unmatched: 6. CDR1 MDHEN and CDR2 SYDVKM come from the germline V gene. The CDR3 contains 14 residues. In nucleotides, the CDR3 is TGTGCCAGCAGGACTAGCGGGAGAGGCGCCGAGCAGTACTTC. Its protein is CASRTSGRGAEQYF. The entire variable domain, with the rest obtained from reference TRBV28 and TRBJ2-7, is as follows: DVKVTQSSRYLVKRTGEKVFLECVQDMDHENMFWYRQDPGLGLRLIYFSYDVKMKEKGDIPEGYSVSREKKERFSLILESASTNQTSMYLCASRTSGRGAEQYFGPGTRLTVT.

This clone showed up just a few times. Other DNA sequences in this sample translate to the same CDR3. The chain has TRBV7-9 and TRBJ1-2; D unresolved. V shed 1 base and J shed 4 bases, with 4 bases lying between them. Germline V gene data show CDR1 as SEHNR and CDR2 as FQNEAQ (reference sequence). CDR3 length equals 12 residues. The CDR3 here is CASSLEGYGYTF. The DNA of the CDR3 is TGTGCCAGCAGCTTAGAGGGCTATGGCTACACCTTC.

This clone was seen a handful of times. V gene TRBV25-1 combines with J gene TRBJ2-7, with 7 bases matching TRBD2. There are 13 residues in the CDR3. CDR1 MGHDK and CDR2 SYGVNS come from the germline V gene. V shed 3 bases and J 7 bases; nucleotides not matched to a gene: 6. The DNA of the CDR3 is TGTGCCAGCAGTGACCCGGGAGCGGGAGAGCAGTACTTC. Amino acids: CASSDPGAGEQYF.

The chain joins TRBV15 to TRBJ1-2; D call uncertain. Trimming removed 8 bases at V and 5 bases at J, with 18 bases between. The germline gives CDR1 LNHNV, CDR2 YYDKDF (reference sequence). CDR3 length: 14 amino acids. CDR3 coding DNA: TGTGCCACCCGTTGGAGAGAGGCTGTTTATGGCTACACCTTC. As protein: CATRWREAVYGYTF.

The rearrangement joins TRBV28 to TRBJ2-3, with a possible D match to TRBD1 (5 bases). V shed 4 bases and J shed 3 bases, with 14 bases lying between them. CDR3 length: 15 residues. Germline V gives CDR1 MDHEN, CDR2 SYDVKM. The CDR3 reads CASSSQEPGTDTQYF. The CDR3, as DNA: TGTGCCAGCAGTTCACAGGAGCCAGGGACAGATACGCAGTATTTT.

This clone has only one observation. This chain links TRBV9 with TRBJ2-6; D is possibly TRBD1 (6 bases). V was pared by 4 bases and J by 4 bases, with 12 bases between. Germline V gene sequence: CDR1 SGDLS, CDR2 YYNGEE. This CDR3 region has 15 residues. The CDR3: CASSTTGSGANVLTF. The CDR3 nucleotides are TGTGCCAGCAGCACTACAGGGTCAGGGGCCAACGTCCTGACTTTC.

The V gene is TRBV29-1, the J gene TRBJ2-3, with D possibly matching TRBD2 (6 bases). This CDR3 comprises 14 residues. V lost 7 bases, J lost 1 base, and 15 bases lay in between. The germline V gene has CDR1 SQVTM and CDR2 ANQGSEA. The CDR3: CSGTGTYRTDTQYF. CDR3 in DNA: TGCAGCGGAACCGGGACTTACCGCACAGATACGCAGTATTTT.

The CDR3 DNA follows: TGTGCCAGCAGTGAATTGGGGACAGTCAACTATGGCTACACCTTC. As protein: CASSELGTVNYGYTF. The chain uses TRBV25-1 and TRBJ1-2; 7 bases map to TRBD1. The germline gives CDR1 MGHDK, CDR2 SYGVNS. The CDR3 contains 15 residues. Trimming cost V 1 base and J 2 bases; bases outside gene matches: 4.

The rearrangement links TRBV30 to TRBJ2-7; 7 nucleotides line up with TRBD1. The trim removed 5 bases at V and 4 bases at J, leaving 8 bases unmatched. The CDR3 is 13 amino acids. Germline values: CDR1 GTSNPN, CDR2 SVGIG (reference sequence). This CDR3 reads CAWGDSRPYEQYF. As DNA, the CDR3 is TGTGCCTGGGGGGACAGTAGACCGTACGAGCAGTACTTC.

This clone was picked up one time. The genes are TRBV30 and TRBJ2-7, with a weak D call TRBD2 (6 bases). The germline V and J ends were trimmed by 0 bases and 6 bases, with 15 bases remaining between them. The CDR3 is 14 residues long. Germline CDR1 reads GTSNPN; CDR2 reads SVGIG (reference sequence). The CDR3 spells CAWSVGSGRREQYF. The CDR3 nucleotides read TGTGCCTGGAGTGTGGGGTCAGGGAGGCGCGAGCAGTACTTC.

The V gene is TRBV4-2, the J gene TRBJ2-7, with a weak D call TRBD2 (6 bases). Germline values: CDR1 LGHNA, CDR2 YNFKEQ. CDR3 length: 15 residues. V shed 0 bases and J shed 5 bases, with 14 bases lying between them. This CDR3 reads CASSQDAGPLNEQYF. The CDR3, as DNA: TGTGCCAGCAGCCAAGACGCGGGACCCTTGAACGAGCAGTACTTC.